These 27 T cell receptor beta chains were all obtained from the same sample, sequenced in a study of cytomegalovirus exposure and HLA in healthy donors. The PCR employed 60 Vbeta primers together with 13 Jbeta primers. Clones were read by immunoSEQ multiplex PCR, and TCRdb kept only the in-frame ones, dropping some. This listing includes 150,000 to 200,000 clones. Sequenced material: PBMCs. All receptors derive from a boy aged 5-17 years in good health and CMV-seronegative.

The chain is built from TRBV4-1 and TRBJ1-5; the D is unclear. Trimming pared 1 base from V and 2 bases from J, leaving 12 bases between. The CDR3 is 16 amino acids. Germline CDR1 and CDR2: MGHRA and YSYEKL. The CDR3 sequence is CASSQVTAGGNQPQHF. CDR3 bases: TGCGCCAGCAGCCAAGTGACGGCGGGCGGCAATCAGCCCCAGCATTTT.

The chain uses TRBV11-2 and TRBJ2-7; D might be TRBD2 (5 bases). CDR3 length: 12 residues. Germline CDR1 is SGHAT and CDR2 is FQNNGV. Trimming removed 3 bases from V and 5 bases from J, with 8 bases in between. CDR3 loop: CASSFAGDEQYF. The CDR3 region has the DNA TGTGCCAGCAGCTTTGCCGGGGACGAGCAGTACTTC.

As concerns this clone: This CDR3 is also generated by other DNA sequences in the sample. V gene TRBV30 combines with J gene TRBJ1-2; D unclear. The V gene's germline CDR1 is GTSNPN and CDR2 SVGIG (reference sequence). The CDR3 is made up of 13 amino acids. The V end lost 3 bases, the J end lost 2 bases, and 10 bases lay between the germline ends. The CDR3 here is CAWSLSVNYGYTF. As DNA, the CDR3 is TGTGCCTGGAGCCTATCGGTAAACTATGGCTACACCTTC.

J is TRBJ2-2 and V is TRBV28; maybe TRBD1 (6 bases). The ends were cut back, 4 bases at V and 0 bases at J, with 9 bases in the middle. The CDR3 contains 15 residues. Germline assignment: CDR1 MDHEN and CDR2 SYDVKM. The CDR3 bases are TGTGCCAGCAGTTCTACAGGGTCGAACACCGGGGAGCTGTTTTTT. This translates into CASSSTGSNTGELFF.

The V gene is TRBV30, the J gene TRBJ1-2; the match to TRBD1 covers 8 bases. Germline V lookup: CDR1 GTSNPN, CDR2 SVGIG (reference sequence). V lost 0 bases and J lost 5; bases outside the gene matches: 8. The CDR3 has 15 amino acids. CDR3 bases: TGTGCCTGGAGTGTAATATCAGGGGGCTATTATGGCTACACCTTC. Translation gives CAWSVISGGYYGYTF.

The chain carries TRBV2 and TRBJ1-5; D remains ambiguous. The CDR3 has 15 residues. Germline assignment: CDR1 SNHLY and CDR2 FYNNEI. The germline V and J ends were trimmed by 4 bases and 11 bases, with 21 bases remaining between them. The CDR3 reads CASSALKKNPRAQHF. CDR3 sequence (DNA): TGTGCCAGCAGTGCTTTAAAAAAAAATCCGAGGGCCCAGCATTTT.

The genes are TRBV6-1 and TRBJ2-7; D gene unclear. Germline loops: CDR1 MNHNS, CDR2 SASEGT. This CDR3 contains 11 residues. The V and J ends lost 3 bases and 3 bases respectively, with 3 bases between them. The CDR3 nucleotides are TGTGCCAGCAGTGACGGCTACGAGCAGTACTTC. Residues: CASSDGYEQYF.

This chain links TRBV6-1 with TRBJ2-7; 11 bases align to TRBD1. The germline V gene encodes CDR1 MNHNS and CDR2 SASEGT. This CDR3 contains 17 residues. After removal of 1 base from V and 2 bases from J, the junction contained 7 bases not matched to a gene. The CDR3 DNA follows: TGTGCCAGCAGTGAAGGGTGGCCGGGACAGGGGGCCTACGAGCAGTACTTC. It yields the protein CASSEGWPGQGAYEQYF.

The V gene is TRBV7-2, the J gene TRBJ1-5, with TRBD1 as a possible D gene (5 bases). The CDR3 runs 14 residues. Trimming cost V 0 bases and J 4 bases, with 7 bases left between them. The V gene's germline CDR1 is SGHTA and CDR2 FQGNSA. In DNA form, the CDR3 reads TGTGCCAGCAGCTTAGCGCACAGGAATCAGCCCCAGCATTTT. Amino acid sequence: CASSLAHRNQPQHF.

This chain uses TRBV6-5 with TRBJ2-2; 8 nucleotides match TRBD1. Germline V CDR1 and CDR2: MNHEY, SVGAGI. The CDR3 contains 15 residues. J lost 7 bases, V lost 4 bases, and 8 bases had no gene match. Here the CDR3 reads CASSFRQGRNGELFF. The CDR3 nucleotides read TGTGCCAGCAGTTTCCGACAGGGGAGGAACGGGGAGCTGTTTTTT.

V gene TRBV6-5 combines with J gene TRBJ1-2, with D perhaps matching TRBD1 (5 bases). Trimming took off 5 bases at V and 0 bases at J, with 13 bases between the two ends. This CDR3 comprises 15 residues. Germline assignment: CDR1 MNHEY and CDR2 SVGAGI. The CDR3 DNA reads TGTGCCAGCAGTCCCTGGGGGGGTTCTAACTATGGCTACACCTTC. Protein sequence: CASSPWGGSNYGYTF.

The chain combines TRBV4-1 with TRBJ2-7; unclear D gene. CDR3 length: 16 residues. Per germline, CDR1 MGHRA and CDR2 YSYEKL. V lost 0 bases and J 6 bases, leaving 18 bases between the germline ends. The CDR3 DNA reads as TGCGCCAGCAGCCAAGATCAGGTCCTTGCCAGTTCCGAGCAGTACTTC. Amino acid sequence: CASSQDQVLASSEQYF.

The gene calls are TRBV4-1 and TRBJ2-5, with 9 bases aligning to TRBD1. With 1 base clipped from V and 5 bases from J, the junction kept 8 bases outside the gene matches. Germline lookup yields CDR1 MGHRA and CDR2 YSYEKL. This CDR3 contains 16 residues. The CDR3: CASSQADRGSWETQYF. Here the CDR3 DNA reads TGCGCCAGCAGCCAAGCGGACAGGGGCTCTTGGGAGACCCAGTACTTC.

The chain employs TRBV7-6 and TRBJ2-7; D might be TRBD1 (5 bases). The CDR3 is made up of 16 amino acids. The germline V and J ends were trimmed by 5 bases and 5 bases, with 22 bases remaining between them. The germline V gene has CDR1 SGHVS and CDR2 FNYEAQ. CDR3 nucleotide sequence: TGTGCCAGCAGCCTTGTGGGGCCCCCGGCCCTAGACGAGCAGTACTTC. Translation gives CASSLVGPPALDEQYF.

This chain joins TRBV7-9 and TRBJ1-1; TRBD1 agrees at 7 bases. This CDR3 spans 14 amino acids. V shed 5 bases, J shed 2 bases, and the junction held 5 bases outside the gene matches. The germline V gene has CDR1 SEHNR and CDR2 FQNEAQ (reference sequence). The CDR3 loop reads CASSKGQINTEAFF. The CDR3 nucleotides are TGTGCCAGCAGCAAGGGACAGATTAACACTGAAGCTTTCTTT.

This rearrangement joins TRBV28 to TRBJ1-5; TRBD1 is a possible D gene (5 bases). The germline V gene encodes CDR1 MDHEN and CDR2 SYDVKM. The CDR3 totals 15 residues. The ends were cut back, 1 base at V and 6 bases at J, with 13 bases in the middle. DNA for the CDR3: TGTGCCAGCAGTTTATCTCCGGCTCAGGGTCAGCCCCAGCATTTT. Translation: CASSLSPAQGQPQHF.

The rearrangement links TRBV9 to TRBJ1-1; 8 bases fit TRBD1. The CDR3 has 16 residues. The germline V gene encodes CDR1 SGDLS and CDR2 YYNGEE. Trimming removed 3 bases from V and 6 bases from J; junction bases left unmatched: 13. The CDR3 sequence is CASSEGLGGQAAEAFF. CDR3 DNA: TGTGCCAGCAGCGAGGGGCTGGGGGGACAGGCAGCTGAAGCTTTCTTT.

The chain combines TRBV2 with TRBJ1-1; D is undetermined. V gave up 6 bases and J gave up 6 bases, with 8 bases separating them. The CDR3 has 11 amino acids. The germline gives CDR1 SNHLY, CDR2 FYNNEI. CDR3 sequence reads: CASRTEAEAFF. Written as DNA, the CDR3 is TGTGCCAGCAGGACGGAGGCTGAAGCTTTCTTT. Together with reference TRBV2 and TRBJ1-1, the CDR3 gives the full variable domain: EPEVTQTPSHQVTQMGQEVILRCVPISNHLYFYWYRQILGQKVEFLVSFYNNEISEKSEIFDDQFSVERPDGSNFTLKIRSTKLEDSAMYFCASRTEAEAFFGQGTRLTVV.

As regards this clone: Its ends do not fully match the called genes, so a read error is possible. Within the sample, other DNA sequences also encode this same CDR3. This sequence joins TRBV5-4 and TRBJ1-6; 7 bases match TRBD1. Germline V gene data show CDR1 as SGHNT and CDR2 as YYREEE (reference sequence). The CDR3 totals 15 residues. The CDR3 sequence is CASSLAGTDNSPLHF. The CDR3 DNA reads TGTGCCAGCAGCTTGGCAGGGACAGACAATTCGCCCCTCCACTTT.

This chain's CDR3 is CASSTDRGLGKLFF. The CDR3 bases are TGTGCCAGCAGCACCGACAGGGGGCTGGGAAAACTGTTTTTT. This rearrangement joins TRBV7-6 to TRBJ1-4, with 10 bases fitting TRBD1. The V gene's germline CDR1 is SGHVS and CDR2 FNYEAQ. The CDR3 sequence is 14 residues long. V dropped 5 bases and J dropped 10; count of bases not matched to a gene: 7.

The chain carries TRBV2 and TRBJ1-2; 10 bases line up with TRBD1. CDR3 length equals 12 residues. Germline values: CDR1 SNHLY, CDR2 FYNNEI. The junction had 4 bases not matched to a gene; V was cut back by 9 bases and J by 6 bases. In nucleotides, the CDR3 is TGTGCCAGAGCCGGGACAGGGGATGGCTACACCTTC. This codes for CARAGTGDGYTF.

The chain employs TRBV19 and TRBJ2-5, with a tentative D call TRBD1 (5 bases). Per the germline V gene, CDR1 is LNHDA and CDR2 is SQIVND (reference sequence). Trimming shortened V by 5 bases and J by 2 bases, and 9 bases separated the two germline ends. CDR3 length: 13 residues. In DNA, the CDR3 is TGTGCCAGTAGTCCGACAGATCAAGAGACCCAGTACTTC. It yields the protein CASSPTDQETQYF.

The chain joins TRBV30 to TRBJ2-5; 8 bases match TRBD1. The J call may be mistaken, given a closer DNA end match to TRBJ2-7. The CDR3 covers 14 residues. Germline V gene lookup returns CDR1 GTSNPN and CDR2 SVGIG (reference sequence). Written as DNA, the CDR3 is TGTGCCTGGAGGAGCCGGGACAGGACCTACGAGCAGTACTTC. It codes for CAWRSRDRTYEQYF.

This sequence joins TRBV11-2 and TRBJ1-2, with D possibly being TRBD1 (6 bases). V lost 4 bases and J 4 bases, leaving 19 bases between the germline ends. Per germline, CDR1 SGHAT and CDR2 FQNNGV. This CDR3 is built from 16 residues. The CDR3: CASSSVRGPHFYGYTF. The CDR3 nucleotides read TGTGCCAGCAGCTCAGTGCGGGGGCCGCATTTCTATGGCTACACCTTC.

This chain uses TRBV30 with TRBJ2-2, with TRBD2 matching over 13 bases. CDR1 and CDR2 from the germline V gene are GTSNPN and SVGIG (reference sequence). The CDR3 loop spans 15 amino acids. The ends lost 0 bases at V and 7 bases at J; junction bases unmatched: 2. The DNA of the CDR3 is TGTGCCTGGAGTGTACTAGCGGGGGGGATCGGGGAGCTGTTTTTT. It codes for CAWSVLAGGIGELFF. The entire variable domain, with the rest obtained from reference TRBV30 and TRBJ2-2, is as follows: SQTIHQWPATLVQPVGSPLSLECTVEGTSNPNLYWYRQAAGRGLQLLFYSVGIGQISSEVPQNLSASRPQDRQFILSSKKLLLSDSGFYLCAWSVLAGGIGELFFGEGSRLTVL.

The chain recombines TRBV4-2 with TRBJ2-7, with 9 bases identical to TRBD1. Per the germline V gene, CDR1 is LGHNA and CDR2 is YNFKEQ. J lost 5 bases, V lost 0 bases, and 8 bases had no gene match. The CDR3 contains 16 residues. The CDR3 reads CASSQDLRDRVHEQYF. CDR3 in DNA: TGTGCCAGCAGCCAAGATCTAAGGGACAGGGTCCACGAGCAGTACTTC.

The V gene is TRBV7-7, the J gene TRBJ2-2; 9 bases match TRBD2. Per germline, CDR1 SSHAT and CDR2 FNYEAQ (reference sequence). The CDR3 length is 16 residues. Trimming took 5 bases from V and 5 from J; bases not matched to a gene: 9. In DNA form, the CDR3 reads TGTGCCAGCAGCCCCTCGTCCAGCGGGGGGACCGGGGAGCTGTTTTTT. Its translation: CASSPSSSGGTGELFF.